This passage covers 16 T cell receptor beta chains from one sample sequenced in a study of T cells in Graves' hyperthyroidism and ophthalmopathy. RNA transcripts gave rise to amplified TCR beta CDR3 regions. The HTBI primer set served for first-round RT-PCR of the TCR CDR3. TCRdb reanalysed the multiplex PCR reads using MiXCR and keeps one entry per CDR3 protein. The profile covers 700,000 or so distinct CDR3 sequences, with 15% to 20% appearing a single time and under 8.5% taken by the ten largest. Sequencing was done on a sample of blood. The receptors here all came from a man between 18 and 35 years old with Graves' hyperthyroidism.

This clonotype has more than one count but fewer than ten. V and J are TRBV20-1 and TRBJ2-3, with D possibly matching TRBD2 (7 bases). The germline V gene encodes CDR1 DFQATT and CDR2 SNEGSKA (reference sequence). This CDR3 is 14 amino acids long. Between the trimmed V and J ends, which lost 3 bases and 2 bases, there was a span of 12 bases. This CDR3 reads CSASEGGDTDTQYF. CDR3 coding DNA: TGCAGTGCTAGCGAAGGGGGGGACACAGATACGCAGTATTTT.

This clonotype turned up a few times. V gene TRBV4-1 combines with J gene TRBJ1-4; 9 bases line up with TRBD1. With 1 base clipped from V and 7 bases from J, the junction kept 7 bases outside the gene matches. CDR1 and CDR2 (germline): MGHRA, YSYEKL. The CDR3 is 16 amino acids. DNA for the CDR3: TGCGCCAGCAGCCAAGCGTCCGGGACAGGGAGTGAAAAACTGTTTTTT. Its translation is CASSQASGTGSEKLFF.

The sample holds a few counts of this clonotype. V and J are TRBV6-2 or TRBV6-3 and TRBJ2-1; no firm D call. V lost 7 bases, J lost 0 bases, and 10 bases lay in between. Looked up from germline, CDR1 is MNHEY and CDR2 is SVGEGT. The CDR3 is 14 amino acids. The CDR3 bases are TGTGCCAGCAATGACCGCAGCTCCTACAATGAGCAGTTCTTC. Translated: CASNDRSSYNEQFF.

The chain carries TRBV7-2 and TRBJ2-1; TRBD2 matches 7 bases. Trimming removed 3 bases from V and 3 bases from J; junction bases left unmatched: 5. Looked up from germline, CDR1 is SGHTA and CDR2 is FQGNSA. This CDR3 comprises 15 residues. CDR3: CASSFSSGIYNEQFF. CDR3 bases: TGTGCCAGCAGCTTTTCCAGCGGGATCTACAATGAGCAGTTCTTC.

This clonotype has ten or more counts. J is TRBJ1-5 and V is TRBV12-3 or TRBV12-4, with D tentatively TRBD1 (5 bases). The CDR3 totals 15 residues. V lost 2 bases, J lost 2 bases, and 10 bases lay in between. The CDR3 reads CASSLLGRGNQPQHF. The CDR3 nucleotides read TGTGCCAGCAGTTTATTGGGGCGGGGCAATCAGCCCCAGCATTTT.

This clonotype was observed a handful of times. The CDR3 DNA reads TGCAGCGTTGATGGACTAGCGGGTGGCTCCTACAATGAGCAGTTCTTC. As protein: CSVDGLAGGSYNEQFF. The genes are TRBV29-1 and TRBJ2-1, with 11 bases aligning to TRBD2. The junction had 4 bases not matched to a gene; V was cut back by 3 bases and J by 0 bases. The germline V gene encodes CDR1 SQVTM and CDR2 ANQGSEA. The CDR3 runs 16 residues.

The gene calls are TRBV30 and TRBJ2-2; TRBD2 agrees at 8 bases. The trim removed 4 bases at V and 3 bases at J, leaving 16 bases unmatched. The germline V gene encodes CDR1 GTSNPN and CDR2 SVGIG (reference sequence). The CDR3 covers 18 residues. As DNA, the CDR3 is TGTGCCTGGACCCCCGTTGGGGGGACTAGTCTACACACCGGGGAGCTGTTTTTT. This encodes CAWTPVGGTSLHTGELFF.

This clonotype was found many times. The chain combines TRBV7-2 with TRBJ2-7, with a possible D match to TRBD1 (5 bases). Trimming removed 5 bases at V and 5 bases at J, with 13 bases between. Germline CDR1 reads SGHTA; CDR2 reads FQGNSA. The CDR3 extends over 13 amino acids. CDR3 region: CASSVAGFHEQYF. CDR3 bases: TGTGCCAGCAGCGTCGCAGGGTTTCACGAGCAGTACTTC.

This clonotype was found a few times. The chain joins TRBV11-2 to TRBJ1-2; a possible D gene is TRBD1 (6 bases). Trimming took off 1 base at V and 6 bases at J, with 12 bases between the two ends. The CDR3 length is 14 residues. Germline CDR1 and CDR2: SGHAT and FQNNGV. CDR3 protein: CASSLVPGADGYTF. CDR3 in DNA: TGTGCCAGCAGCTTAGTTCCAGGGGCGGATGGCTACACCTTC.

This clonotype was found a few times. The chain is built from TRBV20-1 and TRBJ1-5; D is possibly TRBD1 (5 bases). Germline-derived CDR1 and CDR2 are DFQATT and SNEGSKA (reference sequence). Trimming removed 1 base at V and 2 bases at J, with 12 bases between. The CDR3 spans 15 residues. Here the CDR3 DNA reads TGCAGTGCTAGAGCCCTAACAGGAGGCAATCAGCCCCAGCATTTT. Amino acid sequence: CSARALTGGNQPQHF.

This clonotype was found a few times. The chain employs TRBV24-1 and TRBJ2-1; 9 bases agree with TRBD2. The CDR3 sequence is 16 residues long. Germline V CDR1 and CDR2: KGHDR, SFDVKD. The J segment lost 5 bases and the V segment lost 7 bases, leaving 11 bases of the junction unmatched. The CDR3 here is CATSNSGTSQNNEQFF. The CDR3 DNA follows: TGTGCCACCAGCAACTCCGGGACTAGCCAAAACAATGAGCAGTTCTTC.

This clonotype was found many times. This rearrangement joins TRBV2 to TRBJ1-4; TRBD1 matches 7 bases. Germline V gene data show CDR1 as SNHLY and CDR2 as FYNNEI. V gave up 6 bases and J gave up 4 bases; unmatched junction bases: 5. The CDR3 contains 14 residues. As DNA, the CDR3 is TGTGCCAGCAGCATGACAGGGTTTAATGAAAAACTGTTTTTT. It yields the protein CASSMTGFNEKLFF.

This clonotype occurred many times. The J gene is TRBJ2-7, the V gene TRBV20-1; D gene uncertain. Germline V gene lookup returns CDR1 DFQATT and CDR2 SNEGSKA (reference sequence). V was cut by 1 base and J by 5 bases, with 9 bases left in between. The CDR3 totals 12 residues. The CDR3 bases are TGCAGTGCTAGAGGGATCTCTCACGAGCAGTACTTC. Its translation: CSARGISHEQYF.

This clonotype was seen a few times. The chain couples TRBV6-6 to TRBJ2-7; D not certain. The germline gives CDR1 MNHNY, CDR2 SVGAGI (reference sequence). CDR3 length: 14 residues. V dropped 0 bases and J dropped 2 bases, with 8 bases sitting between them. For the CDR3, the DNA is TGTGCCAGCAGTTACTCGGGCCCTACCTACGAGCAGTACTTC. Translating it yields CASSYSGPTYEQYF.

V and J are TRBV9 and TRBJ1-4; D uncertain. The ends were cut back, 0 bases at V and 8 bases at J, with 11 bases in the middle. Germline V gene data show CDR1 as SGDLS and CDR2 as YYNGEE. There are 14 residues in the CDR3. The CDR3, as DNA: TGTGCCAGCAGCGTAGCCCCAGATTGGGAAAAACTGTTTTTT. Translation: CASSVAPDWEKLFF.

This clonotype was seen a handful of times. This chain connects TRBV6-1 to TRBJ2-4; D perhaps matches TRBD2 (5 bases). Germline-derived CDR1 and CDR2 are MNHNS and SASEGT. The CDR3 has 16 amino acids. Trimming left V 0 bases short and J 0 bases short, with 9 bases between. CDR3 protein: CASSEARTLAKNIQYF. For the CDR3, the DNA is TGTGCCAGCAGTGAAGCCAGGACTTTAGCCAAAAACATTCAGTACTTC.